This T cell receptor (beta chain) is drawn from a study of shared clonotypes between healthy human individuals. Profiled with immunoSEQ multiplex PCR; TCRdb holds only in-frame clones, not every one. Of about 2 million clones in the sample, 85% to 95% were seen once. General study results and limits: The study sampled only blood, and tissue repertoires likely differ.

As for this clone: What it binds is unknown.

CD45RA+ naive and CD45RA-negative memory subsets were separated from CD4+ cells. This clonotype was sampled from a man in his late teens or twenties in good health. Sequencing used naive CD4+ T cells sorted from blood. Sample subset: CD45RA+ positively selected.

CDR3 in amino acids: CASSEETGGNQPQHF. The CDR3 DNA is TGTGCCAGCAGTGAAGAGACAGGGGGCAATCAGCCCCAGCATTTT. The rearrangement uses TRBV2 and TRBJ1-5; the match to TRBD1 covers 8 bases. Germline V gene data show CDR1 as SNHLY and CDR2 as FYNNEI. The V segment lost 1 base and the J segment 2 bases; nucleotides outside the gene matches: 1. The CDR3 has 15 amino acids. The full variable domain, in which reference TRBV2 and TRBJ1-5 provide the parts outside the CDR3, is EPEVTQTPSHQVTQMGQEVILRCVPISNHLYFYWYRQILGQKVEFLVSFYNNEISEKSEIFDDQFSVERPDGSNFTLKIRSTKLEDSAMYFCASSEETGGNQPQHFGDGTRLSIL.